This section outlines one TCR beta chain sequence together with its context. Its antigen remains unknown. The CDR3 is 13 residues long. V dropped 9 bases and J dropped 1 base, with 8 bases sitting between them. Germline V gene sequence: CDR1 SGHNT, CDR2 YYREEE (reference sequence). The sample originates from a study of cytomegalovirus exposure and HLA in healthy donors. Study in general: A later analysis reported the 100 to 150 validation repertoires used the same platform as the approximately 650 first-cohort repertoires.

Assay used: immunoSEQ multiplex PCR; TCRdb lists only in-frame clones, some missing. The sample yields fewer than 90,000 clones, roughly 94% seen once. Whole-study findings and limits: Reportedly, cytomegalovirus status was diagnosed with high sensitivity and specificity. In vitro work confirmed that three CMV-associated chains recognize CMV antigens. Cytomegalovirus association was assigned to about 150 TCR beta chains.

This chain joins TRBV5-4 and TRBJ2-6; D not certain. The sequenced material came from PBMCs. This TCR derives from a woman aged 18-29 years in good health and CMV-seropositive. The CDR3 DNA reads TGTGCCATAGACGGGTCTGGGGCCAACGTCCTGACTTTC. Residues: CAIDGSGANVLTF.